This passage covers 27 T cell receptor beta chains from one sample sequenced in a study of OX40 agonist ivuxolimab in advanced cancers. TCRdb's table, derived via immunoSEQ multiplex PCR, lists solely in-frame clones and lacks some. The sample yields about 52,000 clones, 86% seen once. The sample consisted of CD4+ or CD8+ T cells sorted from blood, taken in a trial of the OX40 agonist ivuxolimab. These receptors were taken from an adult with an advanced solid tumor such as melanoma, head and neck, liver or kidney cancer.

This chain links TRBV2 with TRBJ1-2; 9 bases map to TRBD1. Germline values: CDR1 SNHLY, CDR2 FYNNEI. The CDR3 loop spans 13 amino acids. The J segment lost 8 bases and the V segment lost 6 bases, leaving 7 bases of the junction unmatched. The CDR3 loop reads CASRITGGGGYTF. The CDR3 DNA is TGTGCCAGCAGAATTACAGGGGGCGGGGGCTACACCTTC.

This clone has only one observation. The rearrangement joins TRBV6-1 to TRBJ1-6; 8 bases are a match to TRBD1. The CDR3 contains 12 residues. From germline, CDR1 is MNHNS and CDR2 SASEGT. DNA for the CDR3: TGTGGCACGGGACAGGTCAATTCACCCCTCCACTTT. It codes for CGTGQVNSPLHF.

The genes are TRBV6-6 and TRBJ2-7; D remains unclear. Trimming removed 8 bases from V and 5 bases from J, with 19 bases in between. CDR1 is MNHNY, CDR2 SVGAGI, per germline (reference sequence). The CDR3 runs 14 residues. Written as DNA, the CDR3 is TGTGCCAGCGGATCCACGGGCCCCTCGGACGAGCAGTACTTC. Protein sequence: CASGSTGPSDEQYF.

The rearrangement links TRBV7-9 to TRBJ2-7; D is perhaps TRBD1 or TRBD2 (6 bases each). The CDR3 covers 12 residues. Trimming took 6 bases from V and 6 from J, leaving 12 bases between them. The V gene's germline CDR1 is SEHNR and CDR2 FQNEAQ (reference sequence). The CDR3 reads CASRTEGGEQYF. The CDR3 DNA reads TGTGCCAGCAGGACTGAGGGGGGCGAGCAGTACTTC.

The chain has TRBV7-9 and TRBJ2-7; D may be TRBD2 (5 bases). Trimming left V 1 base short and J 3 bases short, with 7 bases between. CDR1 SEHNR and CDR2 FQNEAQ come from the germline V gene (reference sequence). The CDR3 has 13 residues. In DNA form, the CDR3 reads TGTGCCAGCAGCTTAGAGAGGGTCTACGAGCAGTACTTC. Its protein is CASSLERVYEQYF.

This chain links TRBV19 with TRBJ1-1; TRBD1 might be the D (6 bases). V lost 10 bases and J lost 3, with 18 bases in between. Germline lookup yields CDR1 LNHDA and CDR2 SQIVND (reference sequence). The CDR3 has 14 residues. CDR3 nucleotides: TGTGCCACTATGCACAGGGTTGGGGACACTGAAGCTTTCTTT. Its translation: CATMHRVGDTEAFF.

This rearrangement joins TRBV7-9 to TRBJ1-1; 8 bases fit TRBD1. Germline CDR1 and CDR2: SEHNR and FQNEAQ (reference sequence). The junction had 6 bases not matched to a gene; V was cut back by 1 base and J by 8 bases. This CDR3 region has 14 residues. The CDR3 spells CASSLGQGALEAFF. CDR3 DNA: TGTGCCAGCAGCTTAGGCCAGGGGGCCCTAGAAGCTTTCTTT.

The chain is built from TRBV6-1 and TRBJ1-2, with D unresolved. The CDR3 extends over 15 amino acids. CDR1 and CDR2 (germline): MNHNS, SASEGT. V was shortened by 6 bases and J by 3 bases, with 17 bases between the two germline ends. DNA of the CDR3: TGTGCCAGCAGAGGAAACAGTTGGACCGACTATGGCTACACCTTC. This sequence encodes CASRGNSWTDYGYTF.

The chain is built from TRBV27 and TRBJ1-4; D uncertain. Germline loops: CDR1 MNHEY, CDR2 SMNVEV (reference sequence). V lost 6 bases and J 4 bases, leaving 9 bases between the germline ends. The CDR3 consists of 13 residues. The chain's CDR3 is CASRVSVNEKLFF. The CDR3 bases are TGTGCCAGCAGGGTCAGCGTTAATGAAAAACTGTTTTTT.

The chain recombines TRBV29-1 with TRBJ1-1, with D maybe TRBD1 (5 bases). Per germline, CDR1 SQVTM and CDR2 ANQGSEA. The CDR3 totals 14 residues. V shed 5 bases and J shed 4 bases, with 17 bases lying between them. CDR3 amino acids: CSVYRRGVTTEAFF. The CDR3 DNA reads as TGCAGCGTTTACAGACGGGGGGTTACCACTGAAGCTTTCTTT.

J is TRBJ2-4 and V is TRBV5-1; 7 bases agree with TRBD2. From germline, CDR1 is SGHRS and CDR2 YFSETQ. This CDR3 has 15 amino acids. The ends lost 0 bases at V and 8 bases at J; junction bases unmatched: 8. CDR3 protein: CASSLEAGSSHIQYF. CDR3 nucleotides: TGCGCCAGCAGCTTGGAAGCGGGAAGTAGTCACATTCAGTACTTC.

The V call is TRBV15, the J call TRBJ1-1; weak D call: TRBD1 (5 bases). The CDR3 sequence is 15 residues long. Germline assignment: CDR1 LNHNV and CDR2 YYDKDF (reference sequence). V was trimmed by 0 bases and J by 1 base, leaving 9 bases between them. The CDR3 DNA is TGTGCCACCAGCAGAGATCTGGGGCGGAACACTGAAGCTTTCTTT. This codes for CATSRDLGRNTEAFF.

This clone showed up just once. The chain carries TRBV12-5 and TRBJ2-3; the D call may be TRBD1 or TRBD2 (5 bases each). CDR3 length: 12 amino acids. The V end was cut by 7 bases, the J end by 4 bases, with 9 bases between. In germline, CDR1 is LGHNT, CDR2 FRNRAP. Here the CDR3 DNA reads TGTGCTAGTGCCTGGGACGCAGATACGCAGTATTTT. This sequence encodes CASAWDADTQYF.

This clone was counted once. The CDR3 coding sequence is TGTGCCAGTACCATGCTCGGGCGGGGTAGCGGCACAGATACGCAGTATTTT. Its translation: CASTMLGRGSGTDTQYF. The rearrangement uses TRBV19 and TRBJ2-3, with D perhaps matching TRBD2 (6 bases). V lost 7 bases, J lost 1 base, and 21 bases lay in between. This CDR3 has 17 residues. The germline gives CDR1 LNHDA, CDR2 SQIVND (reference sequence).

The V gene is TRBV9, the J gene TRBJ2-3; D is uncertain. The CDR3 spans 12 residues. Trimming cost V 9 bases and J 1 base, with 9 bases left between them. Germline V gene lookup returns CDR1 SGDLS and CDR2 YYNGEE. This CDR3 reads CATNPGTDTQYF. CDR3 DNA: TGTGCCACAAACCCAGGCACAGATACGCAGTATTTT. Looking up the rest from reference TRBV9 and TRBJ2-3 gives the full variable domain: DSGVTQTPKHLITATGQRVTLRCSPRSGDLSVYWYQQSLDQGLQFLIQYYNGEERAKGNILERFSAQQFPDLHSELNLSSLELGDSALYFCATNPGTDTQYFGPGTRLTVL.

This chain joins TRBV9 and TRBJ2-5; maybe TRBD2 (7 bases). The CDR3 contains 15 residues. Germline CDR1 is SGDLS and CDR2 is YYNGEE. V was shortened by 0 bases and J by 2 bases, with 11 bases between the two germline ends. CDR3 in amino acids: CASSVDRGGQETQYF. For the CDR3, the DNA is TGTGCCAGCAGCGTAGATAGGGGGGGACAAGAGACCCAGTACTTC.

The table lists this clone with a few counts. The chain is built from TRBV5-1 and TRBJ2-2, with D tentatively TRBD1 (5 bases). Trimming shortened V by 2 bases and J by 1 base, and 15 bases separated the two germline ends. This CDR3 contains 17 residues. CDR1 and CDR2 (germline): SGHRS, YFSETQ. CDR3 in DNA: TGCGCCAGCAGCTTATGGCTACGACAGATGAACACCGGGGAGCTGTTTTTT. Translated, it gives CASSLWLRQMNTGELFF.

The gene calls are TRBV27 and TRBJ1-5, with D unclear. V lost 2 bases to trimming and J lost 4 bases, with 9 bases between them. The CDR3 is made up of 14 amino acids. Germline lookup yields CDR1 MNHEY and CDR2 SMNVEV (reference sequence). CDR3 nucleotide sequence: TGTGCCAGCAGTTTAGGGCAGGTTAATCAGCCCCAGCATTTT. This sequence encodes CASSLGQVNQPQHF.

The chain carries TRBV27 and TRBJ2-2; the D is unclear. The CDR3 has 15 residues. From germline, CDR1 is MNHEY and CDR2 SMNVEV (reference sequence). Trimming cost V 7 bases and J 5 bases, with 17 bases left between them. CDR3 nucleotides: TGTGCCAGCAATAAGATGTCTGGGCGAACCGGGGAGCTGTTTTTT. Translation: CASNKMSGRTGELFF.

This chain joins TRBV7-3 and TRBJ2-1; D remains ambiguous. The V gene lost 4 bases and the J gene lost 4 bases, with 8 bases spanning the gap. Germline CDR1 and CDR2: SGHTA and FQGTGA. The CDR3 covers 13 residues. CDR3 DNA sequence: TGTGCCAGCAGCTCGTCAGAGTACAATGAGCAGTTCTTC. Protein sequence: CASSSSEYNEQFF.

The V and J genes are TRBV27 and TRBJ1-6; 8 bases match TRBD1. This CDR3 spans 15 amino acids. Germline V gene data show CDR1 as MNHEY and CDR2 as SMNVEV (reference sequence). V was clipped by 3 bases and J by 11 bases; unmatched bases: 9. CDR3 nucleotide sequence: TGTGCCAGCAGTTTCGGACAGGGCGATGTGGCACCCCTCCACTTT. Its protein product is CASSFGQGDVAPLHF.

By share of the sample, this clone is medium-sized. The rearrangement joins TRBV5-1 to TRBJ2-7; 8 bases are shared with TRBD1. CDR1 is SGHRS and CDR2 is YFSETQ in the germline V gene. The junction had 14 bases not matched to a gene; V was cut back by 3 bases and J by 3 bases. This CDR3 is built from 17 residues. The CDR3 region is CASSSRTGSITSYEQYF. The CDR3 coding sequence is TGCGCCAGCAGCTCCCGGACAGGGTCTATTACTAGCTACGAGCAGTACTTC.

This clone was picked up one time. The CDR3 DNA reads TGTGCCAGCAGTTTACGTTACGGGGCATACACTGAAGCTTTCTTT. Translated: CASSLRYGAYTEAFF. This chain links TRBV27 with TRBJ1-1; TRBD1 might be the D (5 bases). There are 15 residues in the CDR3. Germline V lookup: CDR1 MNHEY, CDR2 SMNVEV (reference sequence). V was clipped by 2 bases and J by 3 bases, with 13 bases between them.

The chain couples TRBV20-1 to TRBJ2-7; D call uncertain. The CDR3 is made up of 11 amino acids. V was cut by 0 bases and J by 11 bases, with 11 bases left in between. Germline V gene data show CDR1 as DFQATT and CDR2 as SNEGSKA (reference sequence). The CDR3 loop is CSARDRATEYF. The CDR3 bases are TGCAGTGCTAGAGACCGCGCTACGGAGTACTTC.

The genes are TRBV2 and TRBJ1-1; 8 positions agree with TRBD1. The CDR3 extends over 18 amino acids. V lost 6 bases to trimming and J lost 6 bases; unmatched junction nucleotides: 21. The germline gives CDR1 SNHLY, CDR2 FYNNEI. CDR3 loop: CASRVGQGTLLADSEAFF. CDR3 sequence (DNA): TGTGCCAGCAGGGTCGGACAGGGAACTTTACTTGCGGACTCTGAAGCTTTCTTT.

The genes are TRBV5-4 and TRBJ2-2; 9 nucleotides align to TRBD1. V was clipped by 7 bases and J by 2 bases; unmatched bases: 6. The CDR3 loop spans 15 amino acids. Germline CDR1 and CDR2: SGHNT and YYREEE (reference sequence). The CDR3 loop reads CASGRDRVNTGELFF. DNA for the CDR3: TGTGCCAGCGGACGGGACAGGGTCAACACCGGGGAGCTGTTTTTT.

V gene TRBV11-2 combines with J gene TRBJ2-5; D remains ambiguous. Trimming took 3 bases from V and 5 from J, leaving 10 bases between them. Germline V gene lookup returns CDR1 SGHAT and CDR2 FQNNGV. This CDR3 spans 13 amino acids. The CDR3 nucleotides are TGTGCCAGCAGCTTGGGCCAAGGGGAGACCCAGTACTTC. Encoded protein: CASSLGQGETQYF.